The clone carrying this T cell receptor (beta chain) occurred many times. Antigen unknown. The V end was cut by 6 bases, the J end by 4 bases, with 7 bases between. The CDR3 is 12 amino acids. Germline V gives CDR1 SGHVS, CDR2 FQNEAQ. This sample was taken from a study of identical twins. General study findings and limits: Conclusions came from cross-sectional statistical analysis, not from following the same donors. Weaker excess twin sharing was observed in beta out-of-frame sequences. Fewer insertions characterized abundant cord blood beta clonotypes, whereas memory repertoires showed none.

TCRdb recomputed calls from the 5' RACE reads with MiXCR, one row per CDR3 protein. The sample contains hundreds of thousands of distinct CDR3 sequences, 7.1% of which appear only once. These data also formed part of another study, on yellow fever vaccine responses in identical twins.

The J gene is TRBJ2-1, the V gene TRBV7-8; D not certain. This TCR was recovered from a woman aged 18-29 years in good health. Sequenced: PBMCs. The CDR3 here is CASSAQYNEQFF. CDR3 DNA: TGTGCCAGCAGTGCCCAATACAATGAGCAGTTCTTC.